This TCR beta chain emerged from a study of shared clonotypes between healthy human individuals. For the study at large: The donors, a couple of women and a few men, were aged 18 to 49. The study, taken as a whole, reports: Donors were few, which limited the genetic and exposure-history diversity represented.

Germline CDR1 reads LNHDA; CDR2 reads SQIVND (reference sequence). V gave up 9 bases and J gave up 1 base; unmatched junction bases: 10. The CDR3 totals 15 residues. Libraries were prepared by immunoSEQ multiplex PCR; TCRdb keeps only in-frame clonotypes and omits some of them. The sample carries 450,000 to 500,000 clones, 78% recorded once. This clone was seen once. Antigen: not known. Input material: PBMCs. The receptor's source is a woman aged 40 to 50 in good health. Some clones in this sample may be carry-over from other donors' samples. The J gene is TRBJ2-3, the V gene TRBV19, with 7 bases lining up with TRBD2. CDR3 in DNA: TGTGCCAGCCGCGACGGGGGGTCTGGCACAGATACGCAGTATTTT. It translates to CASRDGGSGTDTQYF.